This is a list of T cell receptor beta chains from one sample in a study of blood T cell repertoires in COVID-19. TCRdb's copy holds only in-frame clones and misses some; the assay was immunoSEQ multiplex PCR. The table records roughly 66,000 clones, around 82% of them present only once. The material sequenced was peripheral blood. The receptors come from a man aged 60-69 years with acute or convalescent COVID-19. Both conserved end residues are part of each CDR3. The order of the fields is V gene, J gene, D gene, clone size, CDR3 protein, CDR3 DNA. A D gene is named only where the DNA matches it firmly. Rows give clone size only sometimes, using once, few, many, or a class for an expanded clone.

TRBV6-2/TRBV6-3,TRBJ1-2,NA,NA,CASSYGQVLNYGYTF,TGTGCCAGCAGTTACGGACAAGTACTTAACTATGGCTACACCTTC
TRBV6-5,TRBJ2-2,TRBD1,NA,CASTTQGADTGELFF,TGTGCCAGCACGACGCAGGGGGCCGACACCGGGGAGCTGTTTTTT
TRBV5-4,TRBJ1-1,TRBD1,NA,CASSPRQGKGDTEAFF,TGTGCCAGCAGCCCACGACAGGGTAAAGGGGACACTGAAGCTTTCTTT
TRBV30,TRBJ1-2,NA,NA,CAWSFPGRYGYTF,TGTGCCTGGAGTTTCCCAGGGAGGTATGGCTACACCTTC
TRBV13,TRBJ1-1,NA,NA,CASSLDLGRVGTEAFF,TGTGCCAGCAGCTTAGACCTCGGCAGGGTAGGGACTGAAGCTTTCTTT
TRBV11-2,TRBJ1-1,NA,once,CASSLGPGTFF,TGTGCCAGCAGCTTAGGGCCGGGGACTTTCTTT
TRBV6-5,TRBJ2-5,NA,NA,CASSPNAWSRGTQYF,TGTGCCAGCAGCCCCAACGCGTGGTCTAGGGGGACCCAGTACTTC
TRBV4-2,TRBJ2-3,TRBD2,NA,CASSQDGTSGGHTDTQYF,TGTGCCAGCAGCCAAGATGGGACTAGCGGGGGGCACACAGATACGCAGTATTTT
TRBV27,TRBJ1-1,NA,NA,CASSSQGANTEAFF,TGTGCCAGCAGTTCCCAGGGTGCGAACACTGAAGCTTTCTTT
TRBV5-4,TRBJ2-5,TRBD2,NA,CASSLAGGEWTQYF,TGTGCCAGCAGCTTGGCGGGGGGGGAGTGGACCCAGTACTTC
TRBV15,TRBJ2-1,NA,NA,CATSHRERGEQFF,TGTGCCACCAGCCACAGGGAGCGGGGTGAGCAGTTCTTC
TRBV2,TRBJ1-1,TRBD1,NA,CASSRRGQTLNTEAFF,TGTGCCAGCAGTCGAAGGGGACAGACCCTAAACACTGAAGCTTTCTTT
TRBV5-4,TRBJ1-2,NA,NA,CASSSTQGNYGYTF,TGTGCCAGCAGTTCGACGCAGGGGAACTATGGCTACACCTTC
TRBV6-5,TRBJ1-2,TRBD1,NA,CASSYGTGVGGYTF,TGTGCCAGCAGTTACGGGACAGGGGTAGGGGGCTACACCTTC
TRBV12-5,TRBJ2-7,NA,once,CASGLVLSRQPYEQYF,TGTGCTAGTGGTTTGGTACTCTCGAGACAGCCATACGAGCAGTACTTC
TRBV30,TRBJ2-4,NA,NA,CAWSVPGDDLNIQYF,TGTGCCTGGAGTGTTCCAGGGGACGATTTAAACATTCAGTACTTC
TRBV6-5,TRBJ2-2,TRBD2,many,CASRGEGEFGELFF,TGTGCCAGCAGGGGGGAGGGAGAGTTCGGGGAGCTGTTTTTT
TRBV30,TRBJ1-2,NA,NA,CAWSVIRGRGYGYTF,TGTGCCTGGAGTGTAATCCGGGGTAGAGGGTATGGCTACACCTTC
TRBV5-1,TRBJ1-6,NA,NA,CASSLAVNSPLHF,TGCGCCAGCAGCTTAGCGGTTAATTCACCCCTCCACTTT
TRBV4-2,TRBJ1-1,NA,NA,CASSQDYQREAFF,TGTGCCAGCAGCCAAGACTACCAGCGTGAAGCTTTCTTT
TRBV5-6,TRBJ2-2,TRBD1,NA,CASSLETGKNTGELFF,TGTGCCAGCAGCTTGGAGACAGGGAAAAACACCGGGGAGCTGTTTTTT
TRBV5-1,TRBJ1-1,NA,NA,CASSPRGGEVEAFF,TGCGCCAGCAGCCCAAGGGGGGGCGAGGTTGAAGCTTTCTTT
TRBV11-2,TRBJ2-5,TRBD2,NA,CASSLWGSGDISETQYF,TGTGCCAGCAGCTTATGGGGTAGCGGGGATATATCAGAGACCCAGTACTTC
TRBV15,TRBJ1-4,NA,NA,CATSREHGVVEKLFF,TGTGCCACCAGCAGAGAACACGGGGTAGTTGAAAAACTGTTTTTT
TRBV11-2,TRBJ2-2,TRBD1,NA,CASSFEGADTGELFF,TGTGCCAGCAGCTTTGAGGGGGCGGACACCGGGGAGCTGTTTTTT
TRBV10-1,TRBJ2-5,NA,NA,CASSEGVHQETQYF,TGCGCCAGCAGTGAAGGGGTTCACCAAGAGACCCAGTACTTC
TRBV6-5,TRBJ2-4,NA,once,CASSSQETKNIQYF,TGTGCCAGCAGTTCACAGGAAACCAAAAACATTCAGTACTTC
TRBV12-3/TRBV12-4,TRBJ2-1,NA,NA,CASSFEDRWIF,TGTGCCAGCAGTTTTGAGGACAGATGGATCTTC
TRBV6-1,TRBJ2-3,TRBD1,NA,CASSEDRADTQYF,TGTGCCAGCAGTGAGGACAGGGCAGATACGCAGTATTTT
TRBV2,TRBJ2-3,NA,many,CASSPRTIQDTQYF,TGTGCCAGCAGTCCGCGGACTATCCAAGATACGCAGTATTTT
TRBV29-1,TRBJ2-2,NA,NA,CSVDRNTGELFF,TGCAGCGTTGACCGTAACACCGGGGAGCTGTTTTTT
TRBV10-3,TRBJ1-1,TRBD1,NA,CAIRSAGGNTEAFF,TGTGCCATCAGATCAGCAGGGGGGAACACTGAAGCTTTCTTT
TRBV6-5,TRBJ2-3,TRBD2,NA,CASSSTSGEPVGTQYF,TGTGCCAGCAGTTCTACTAGCGGGGAGCCGGTAGGTACGCAGTATTTT
TRBV27,TRBJ2-3,NA,NA,CASTMRGGSSTDTQYF,TGTGCCAGCACCATGAGGGGGGGGTCTAGCACAGATACGCAGTATTTT
TRBV19,TRBJ1-6,NA,NA,CASSISGTENSPLHF,TGTGCCAGTAGTATAAGCGGGACCGAGAATTCACCCCTCCACTTT
TRBV3-1/TRBV3-2,TRBJ1-6,NA,NA,CASSQVGQPNSPLHF,TGTGCCAGCAGCCAAGTTGGGCAGCCCAATTCACCCCTCCACTTT
TRBV9,TRBJ2-5,TRBD1,NA,CASSVGTGGAETQYF,TGTGCCAGCAGCGTCGGGACAGGGGGCGCGGAGACCCAGTACTTC
TRBV24-1,TRBJ1-2,NA,NA,CATSDEGYYGYTF,TGTGCCACCAGTGATGAGGGATACTATGGCTACACCTTC
TRBV5-1,TRBJ2-1,NA,NA,CASSWNSNEQFF,TGCGCCAGCAGCTGGAACAGCAATGAGCAGTTCTTC
TRBV13,TRBJ1-2,TRBD1,NA,CASSLWTTGIHYGYTF,TGTGCCAGCAGCTTATGGACGACAGGGATTCACTATGGCTACACCTTC
TRBV18,TRBJ1-6,NA,NA,CASSPLGGTSYNSPLHF,TGTGCCAGCTCACCACTCGGGGGAACGTCCTATAATTCACCCCTCCACTTT
TRBV5-1,TRBJ1-1,NA,NA,CASSHGTSFGRENTEAFF,TGCGCCAGCAGCCACGGAACTAGTTTTGGACGGGAGAACACTGAAGCTTTCTTT
TRBV2,TRBJ1-2,NA,NA,CASSADRPNYGYTF,TGTGCCAGCAGTGCGGACAGACCTAACTATGGCTACACCTTC
TRBV29-1,TRBJ2-3,NA,NA,CSPGGGSTDTQYF,TGCAGCCCTGGTGGCGGGAGCACAGATACGCAGTATTTT
TRBV7-9,TRBJ2-5,TRBD1,NA,CASSLSQGAETQYF,TGTGCCAGCAGCTTGTCACAGGGGGCAGAGACCCAGTACTTC
TRBV5-1,TRBJ1-5,NA,NA,CASSLLTFGRLNQPQHF,TGCGCCAGCAGCTTGCTAACTTTTGGCAGGCTCAATCAGCCCCAGCATTTT
TRBV3-1/TRBV3-2,TRBJ1-6,NA,NA,CASSQEGWESPLHF,TGTGCCAGCAGCCAAGAGGGATGGGAGTCACCCCTCCACTTT
TRBV2,TRBJ2-5,TRBD2,NA,CASSKGLAGGRETQYF,TGTGCCAGCAGTAAGGGACTAGCGGGGGGGCGAGAGACCCAGTACTTC
TRBV10-3,TRBJ1-5,NA,once,CAISEEDDQPQHF,TGTGCCATCAGTGAGGAGGATGACCAGCCCCAGCATTTT
TRBV30,TRBJ1-5,NA,medium-sized,CAWSGREGQPQHF,TGTGCCTGGAGTGGGAGGGAAGGTCAGCCCCAGCATTTT
TRBV11-2,TRBJ2-1,TRBD2,NA,CASRSTSGHNEQFF,TGTGCCAGCAGGTCAACTAGCGGTCACAATGAGCAGTTCTTC
TRBV10-3,TRBJ1-2,NA,NA,CAISESRGGTYGYTF,TGTGCCATCAGTGAGTCTAGGGGCGGAACCTATGGCTACACCTTC
TRBV15,TRBJ2-5,TRBD1,once,CATSRAQGAETQYF,TGTGCCACCAGCAGAGCTCAGGGGGCAGAGACCCAGTACTTC
TRBV7-9,TRBJ1-6,NA,few,CASSSVGGSPLHF,TGTGCCAGCAGCTCTGTAGGGGGTTCACCCCTCCACTTT
TRBV27,TRBJ1-2,TRBD1,few,CASSSSGTGAGYTF,TGTGCCAGCAGTTCGTCCGGGACAGGAGCTGGCTACACCTTC